A single sample gave rise to the 27 T cell receptor beta chains below, sequenced in a study of graft-versus-host responses after intestinal transplantation. Sequencing used immunoSEQ multiplex PCR; TCRdb keeps in-frame clones, though not all of them. The sample comprises roughly 81,000 clones, roughly 80% of which are singletons, and about 0.8% rests with the top ten. These receptors have no known antigen. The sample in question was unstimulated CD4+ T cells sorted from spleen or lymph node cells, obtained before intestinal transplant. These receptors all come from a human donor who received an intestinal transplant.

This clone appeared once. This sequence joins TRBV10-3 and TRBJ2-1; 8 nucleotides align to TRBD2. Trimming at V came to 10 bases and at J to 7 bases, leaving 9 bases not matched to a gene. The CDR3 runs to 13 residues. Germline V CDR1 and CDR2: ENHRY, SYGVKD. In DNA, the CDR3 is TGTGCCACCGGGAGGGTGGGTAAAAATGAGCAGTTCTTC. Translated, it gives CATGRVGKNEQFF.

In this sample, this clone turned up a few times. The chain is built from TRBV10-2 and TRBJ1-5, with D maybe TRBD1 (5 bases). Trimming shortened V by 6 bases and J by 0 bases, and 12 bases separated the two germline ends. The CDR3 is 15 amino acids. Germline V CDR1 and CDR2: WSHSY, SAAADI. The CDR3 DNA follows: TGCGCCAGCAGCGGGGGGGAAAATAGCAATCAGCCCCAGCATTTT. Amino acids: CASSGGENSNQPQHF.

The V and J genes are TRBV4-2 and TRBJ2-5, with 9 positions matching TRBD2. This CDR3 is 15 amino acids long. J gave up 2 bases and V 3 bases, and 4 bases lay outside the gene matches. CDR1 LGHNA and CDR2 YNFKEQ come from the germline V gene. The CDR3 nucleotides are TGTGCCAGCAGCCAGGCTAGCGGGACTCAAGAGACCCAGTACTTC. Translated: CASSQASGTQETQYF.

This clone was picked up a small number of times. The gene calls are TRBV2 and TRBJ1-4, with D maybe TRBD1 (5 bases). The germline V gene encodes CDR1 SNHLY and CDR2 FYNNEI. Trimming left V 5 bases short and J 0 bases short, with 10 bases between. CDR3 length equals 15 residues. This CDR3 is CASSTGESTNEKLFF. CDR3 nucleotide sequence: TGTGCCAGCAGTACAGGAGAATCAACTAATGAAAAACTGTTTTTT.

V usage is TRBV7-2 and J usage is TRBJ2-1; maybe TRBD2 (6 bases). Per the germline V gene, CDR1 is SGHTA and CDR2 is FQGNSA. Trimming pared 0 bases from V and 13 bases from J, leaving 13 bases between. The CDR3 is made up of 13 amino acids. The CDR3 sequence: CASSLAVGGSQFF. The CDR3 DNA reads TGTGCCAGCAGCTTAGCGGTCGGGGGATCCCAGTTCTTC.

As DNA, the CDR3 is TGTGCCAGCAGCTTACGTGGACGGGGTACGCAGTATTTT. Translation gives CASSLRGRGTQYF. The rearrangement joins TRBV7-2 to TRBJ2-3, with D perhaps matching TRBD2 (5 bases). The CDR3 is 13 residues long. The V end was cut by 2 bases, the J end by 8 bases, with 11 bases between. Germline CDR1 and CDR2: SGHTA and FQGNSA.

V is TRBV5-1 and J is TRBJ2-1; 8 bases are a match to TRBD2. The CDR3 spans 15 residues. CDR1 and CDR2 from the germline V gene are SGHRS and YFSETQ. V gave up 2 bases and J gave up 4 bases; unmatched junction bases: 5. The CDR3 reads CASSLTAGAYNEQFF. The CDR3 DNA reads as TGCGCCAGCAGCTTAACAGCGGGGGCATACAATGAGCAGTTCTTC.

This sequence joins TRBV19 and TRBJ2-5; 11 nucleotides match TRBD2. V lost 6 bases, J lost 1 base, and 1 base stayed unmatched. The CDR3 covers 14 residues. Germline V lookup: CDR1 LNHDA, CDR2 SQIVND (reference sequence). Written as DNA, the CDR3 is TGTGCCAGTAGAGGACTAGCGGGCCAAGAGACCCAGTACTTC. It encodes CASRGLAGQETQYF.

This chain joins TRBV29-1 and TRBJ2-1; no firm D call. CDR1 and CDR2 (germline): SQVTM, ANQGSEA. Trimming stripped 5 bases from V and 4 bases from J, with 9 bases between. The CDR3 runs to 12 residues. CDR3: CSVRTNYNEQFF. As DNA, the CDR3 is TGCAGCGTTCGAACAAATTACAATGAGCAGTTCTTC.

J is TRBJ1-1 and V is TRBV6-6; D is undetermined. The length of the CDR3 is 15 residues. Trimming pared 5 bases from V and 3 bases from J, leaving 16 bases between. Germline loops: CDR1 MNHNY, CDR2 SVGAGI (reference sequence). The CDR3 loop reads CASSDWGGGDTEAFF. The CDR3 DNA is TGTGCCAGCAGTGATTGGGGAGGTGGGGACACTGAAGCTTTCTTT.

CDR3: CASRRTSGEYNEQFF. CDR3 DNA: TGTGCCAGCAGGAGGACTAGCGGGGAATACAATGAGCAGTTCTTC. The chain combines TRBV2 with TRBJ2-1; 12 nucleotides match TRBD2. The V segment lost 6 bases and the J segment 4 bases; nucleotides outside the gene matches: 4. The germline V gene has CDR1 SNHLY and CDR2 FYNNEI. This CDR3 is 15 amino acids long. The full variable domain, completed using reference TRBV2 and TRBJ2-1, is EPEVTQTPSHQVTQMGQEVILRCVPISNHLYFYWYRQILGQKVEFLVSFYNNEISEKSEIFDDQFSVERPDGSNFTLKIRSTKLEDSAMYFCASRRTSGEYNEQFFGPGTRLTVL.

The V gene is TRBV28, the J gene TRBJ1-1; D is uncertain. CDR3 length: 15 residues. In germline, CDR1 is MDHEN, CDR2 SYDVKM. Trimming stripped 2 bases from V and 5 bases from J, with 15 bases between. The CDR3 loop is CASSLRLRVGTEAFF. The CDR3 DNA sequence: TGTGCCAGCAGTTTACGCCTACGGGTCGGGACTGAAGCTTTCTTT. Together with reference TRBV28 and TRBJ1-1, the CDR3 gives the full variable domain: DVKVTQSSRYLVKRTGEKVFLECVQDMDHENMFWYRQDPGLGLRLIYFSYDVKMKEKGDIPEGYSVSREKKERFSLILESASTNQTSMYLCASSLRLRVGTEAFFGQGTRLTVV.

Here the CDR3 DNA reads TGCGCCAGCAGCTTGGCTTATTACGGGGGGGGCGAAGATACGCAGTATTTT. Translating gives CASSLAYYGGGEDTQYF. The chain carries TRBV5-1 and TRBJ2-3, with TRBD2 matching over 8 bases. There are 17 residues in the CDR3. Germline values: CDR1 SGHRS, CDR2 YFSETQ. J lost 5 bases, V lost 0 bases, and 11 bases had no gene match.

The chain joins TRBV6-1 to TRBJ2-7; perhaps TRBD2 as D (5 bases). The V gene's germline CDR1 is MNHNS and CDR2 SASEGT. This CDR3 is built from 13 residues. V lost 6 bases and J lost 2, with 11 bases in between. The CDR3 loop reads CASRRETAYEQYF. In DNA form, the CDR3 reads TGTGCCAGCAGGAGGGAAACCGCCTACGAGCAGTACTTC.

CDR3 nucleotides: TGTGCCAGCTCACAGGGACTCTTGAACACCGGGGAGCTGTTTTTT. Amino acids: CASSQGLLNTGELFF. The chain links TRBV18 to TRBJ2-2; D may be TRBD2 (6 bases). The CDR3 is 15 amino acids. CDR1 and CDR2 (germline): KGHSH, LQKENI. V was clipped by 4 bases and J by 1 base, with 10 bases between them.

This clone was picked up one time. The gene calls are TRBV5-1 and TRBJ2-6, with a tentative D call TRBD1 (6 bases). V was trimmed by 2 bases and J by 0 bases, leaving 12 bases between them. CDR3 size: 17 residues. Germline V gives CDR1 SGHRS, CDR2 YFSETQ. The CDR3 nucleotides read TGCGCCAGCAGCTTCGACTCGACAGGCTCTGGGGCCAACGTCCTGACTTTC. Protein sequence: CASSFDSTGSGANVLTF.

The chain uses TRBV6-6 and TRBJ2-6; D uncertain. Germline CDR1 MNHNY, CDR2 SVGAGI (reference sequence). The CDR3 runs to 14 residues. Trimming removed 8 bases at V and 1 base at J, with 9 bases between. DNA for the CDR3: TGTGCCAGCCGTGACACTTCTGGGGCCAACGTCCTGACTTTC. Its translation is CASRDTSGANVLTF.

This clone was recorded only once. The chain carries TRBV13 and TRBJ2-3; D possibly corresponds to TRBD1 (6 bases). The germline V gene encodes CDR1 PRHDT and CDR2 FYEKMQ (reference sequence). The germline V and J ends were trimmed by 1 base and 5 bases, with 13 bases remaining between them. This CDR3 is 15 amino acids long. The CDR3 here is CASSLALTGIDTQYF. The CDR3 DNA reads as TGTGCCAGCAGCTTAGCCCTCACAGGGATAGATACGCAGTATTTT.

The CDR3 protein is CASSYLQGSTGELFF. CDR3 DNA: TGTGCCAGCAGTTACTTACAGGGAAGCACCGGGGAGCTGTTTTTT. The genes are TRBV6-6 and TRBJ2-2, with D perhaps TRBD1 (6 bases). CDR1 is MNHNY, CDR2 SVGAGI, per germline (reference sequence). This CDR3 is built from 15 residues. V lost 1 base and J lost 4, with 10 bases in between.

This clone has just a few counts. The chain joins TRBV11-2 to TRBJ2-1; D may be TRBD2 (6 bases). The length of the CDR3 is 13 residues. Germline CDR1 SGHAT, CDR2 FQNNGV. V was trimmed by 3 bases and J by 9 bases, leaving 12 bases between them. The CDR3 DNA sequence: TGTGCCAGCAGCTTCGGGGGTTCCGTTGAGCAGTTCTTC. Its protein product is CASSFGGSVEQFF.

The chain combines TRBV9 with TRBJ1-4; tentative D call: TRBD1 (5 bases). The V end was cut by 4 bases, the J end by 8 bases, with 15 bases between. The CDR3 loop spans 14 amino acids. The germline gives CDR1 SGDLS, CDR2 YYNGEE. CDR3 region: CASSPQVVGEKLFF. The CDR3 region has the DNA TGTGCCAGCAGCCCACAGGTGGTGGGGGAAAAACTGTTTTTT.

The chain recombines TRBV2 with TRBJ2-2, with D possibly TRBD1 on 6 matching bases. The CDR3 is 15 residues long. CDR1 and CDR2 (germline): SNHLY, FYNNEI. V was trimmed by 7 bases and J by 4 bases, leaving 16 bases between them. The CDR3 loop is CASTIQGASTGELFF. The DNA for the CDR3 is TGTGCCAGCACCATACAGGGAGCGAGCACCGGGGAGCTGTTTTTT.

The rearrangement joins TRBV28 to TRBJ2-2, with D perhaps matching TRBD1 (6 bases). The germline V and J ends were trimmed by 5 bases and 8 bases, with 15 bases remaining between them. Germline CDR1 and CDR2: MDHEN and SYDVKM. The CDR3 runs 14 residues. The CDR3 protein is CASSILTGTGELFF. As DNA, the CDR3 is TGTGCCAGCAGTATACTGACCGGGACAGGGGAGCTGTTTTTT.

V gene TRBV11-2 combines with J gene TRBJ2-1; D possibly corresponds to TRBD1 (6 bases). Looked up from germline, CDR1 is SGHAT and CDR2 is FQNNGV. Trimming took off 5 bases at V and 4 bases at J, with 12 bases between the two ends. This CDR3 region has 14 residues. The CDR3 DNA is TGTGCCAGCAGCCATTGGACAGCTTACAATGAGCAGTTCTTC. Encoded protein: CASSHWTAYNEQFF.

This chain links TRBV19 with TRBJ1-2; TRBD1 might be the D (6 bases). CDR3 length equals 14 residues. Trimming stripped 2 bases from V and 8 bases from J, with 15 bases between. Per germline, CDR1 LNHDA and CDR2 SQIVND (reference sequence). CDR3 region: CASSIQGKSIGYTF. CDR3 nucleotides: TGTGCCAGTAGTATACAGGGGAAGTCGATCGGCTACACCTTC.

This clone was observed a few times. The chain is built from TRBV7-3 and TRBJ2-1; maybe TRBD1 (6 bases). The germline V gene has CDR1 SGHTA and CDR2 FQGTGA. The CDR3 runs 16 residues. V dropped 2 bases and J dropped 2 bases, with 13 bases sitting between them. The CDR3 DNA sequence: TGTGCCAGCAGCTTAGAGGGGGTGGGAACCTACAATGAGCAGTTCTTC. Translated, it gives CASSLEGVGTYNEQFF.

This clone was counted only a few times. The chain is built from TRBV4-2 and TRBJ2-5, with 11 nucleotides matching TRBD2. The J segment lost 3 bases and the V segment lost 3 bases, leaving 3 bases of the junction unmatched. This CDR3 is built from 15 residues. Germline lookup yields CDR1 LGHNA and CDR2 YNFKEQ. CDR3 amino acids: CASSQGSGGEETQYF. The DNA for the CDR3 is TGTGCCAGCAGCCAGGGTAGCGGGGGGGAAGAGACCCAGTACTTC.